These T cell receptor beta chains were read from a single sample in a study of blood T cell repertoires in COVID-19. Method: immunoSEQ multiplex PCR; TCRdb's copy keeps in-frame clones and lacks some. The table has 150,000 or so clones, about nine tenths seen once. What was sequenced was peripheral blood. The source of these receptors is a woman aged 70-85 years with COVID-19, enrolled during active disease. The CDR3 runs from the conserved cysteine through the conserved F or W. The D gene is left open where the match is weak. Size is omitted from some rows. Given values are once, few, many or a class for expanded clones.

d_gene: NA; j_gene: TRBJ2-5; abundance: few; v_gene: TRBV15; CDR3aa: CATSRGGIETQYF; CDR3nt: TGTGCCACCAGCAGAGGAGGGATCGAGACCCAGTACTTC
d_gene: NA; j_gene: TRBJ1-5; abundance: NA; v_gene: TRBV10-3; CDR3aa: CAISERGTGNQPQHF; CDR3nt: TGTGCCATCAGTGAGAGGGGCACGGGCAATCAGCCCCAGCATTTT
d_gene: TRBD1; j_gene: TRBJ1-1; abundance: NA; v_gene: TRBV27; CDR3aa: CASRPYRGNGEAFF; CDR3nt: TGTGCCAGCAGGCCCTACAGGGGGAATGGTGAAGCTTTCTTT
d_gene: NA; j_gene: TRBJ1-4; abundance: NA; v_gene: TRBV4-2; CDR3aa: CASSQVERGGEKLFF; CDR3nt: TGTGCCAGCAGCCAAGTAGAAAGGGGTGGTGAAAAACTGTTTTTT
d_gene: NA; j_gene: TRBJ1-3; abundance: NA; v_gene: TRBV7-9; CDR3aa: CASSPPGGNTIYF; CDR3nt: TGTGCCAGCAGCCCCCCGGGTGGAAACACCATATATTTT
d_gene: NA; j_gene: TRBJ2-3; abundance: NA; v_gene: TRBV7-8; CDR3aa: CAIGRGLRTDTQYF; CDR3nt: TGTGCCATAGGGCGGGGACTCCGCACAGATACGCAGTATTTT
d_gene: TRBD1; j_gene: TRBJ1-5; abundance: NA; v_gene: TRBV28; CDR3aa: CASRSARGDRVVQPQHF; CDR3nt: TGTGCCAGCAGGTCGGCCCGAGGGGACAGGGTCGTACAGCCCCAGCATTTT
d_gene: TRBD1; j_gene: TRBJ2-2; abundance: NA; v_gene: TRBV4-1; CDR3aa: CASSQGDRGRATGELFF; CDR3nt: TGCGCCAGCAGCCAAGGTGACAGGGGGCGCGCCACCGGGGAGCTGTTTTTT
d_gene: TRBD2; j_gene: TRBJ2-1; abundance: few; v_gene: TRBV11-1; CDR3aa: CASSLASGGAYNEQFF; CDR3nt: TGTGCCAGCAGCTTGGCAAGCGGGGGCGCCTACAATGAGCAGTTCTTC
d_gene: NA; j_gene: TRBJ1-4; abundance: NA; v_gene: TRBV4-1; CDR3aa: CASSLSGGGGRPNEKLFF; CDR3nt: TGCGCCAGCAGCCTTTCGGGCGGAGGAGGACGTCCAAATGAAAAACTGTTTTTT
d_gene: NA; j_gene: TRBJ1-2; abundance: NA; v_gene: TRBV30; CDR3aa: CAWTPLGGNYGYTF; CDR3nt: TGTGCCTGGACGCCGTTGGGAGGGAACTATGGCTACACCTTC
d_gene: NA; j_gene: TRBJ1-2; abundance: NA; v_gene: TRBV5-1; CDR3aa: CASSLGDLMNYGYTF; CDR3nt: TGCGCCAGCAGCTTGGGAGATCTGATGAACTATGGCTACACCTTC
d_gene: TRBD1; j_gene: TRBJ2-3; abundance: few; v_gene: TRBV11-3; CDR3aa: CASSLGREYRGFGDTQYF; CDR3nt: TGTGCCAGCAGCCTAGGTCGAGAGTACAGGGGGTTTGGAGATACGCAGTATTTT
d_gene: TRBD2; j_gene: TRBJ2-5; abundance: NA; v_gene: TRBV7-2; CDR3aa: CASTASGEIETQYF; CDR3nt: TGTGCCAGCACCGCGAGCGGGGAAATTGAGACCCAGTACTTC
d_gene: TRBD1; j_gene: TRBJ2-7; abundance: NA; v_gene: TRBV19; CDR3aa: CASSYGTGSSYEQYF; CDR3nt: TGTGCCAGTAGTTACGGGACAGGGAGTTCCTACGAGCAGTACTTC
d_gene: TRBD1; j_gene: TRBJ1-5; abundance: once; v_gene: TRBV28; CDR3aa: CASTLGTGWDQPQHF; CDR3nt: TGTGCCAGCACCCTTGGGACAGGGTGGGATCAGCCCCAGCATTTT
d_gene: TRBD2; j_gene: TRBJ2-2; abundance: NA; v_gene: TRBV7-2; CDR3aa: CASSMTSGGGGTGELFF; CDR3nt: TGTGCCAGCAGCATGACTAGCGGGGGAGGAGGGACCGGGGAGCTGTTTTTT
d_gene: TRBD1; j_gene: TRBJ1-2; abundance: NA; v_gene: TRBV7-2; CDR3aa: CASSTYRTGEYGYTF; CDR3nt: TGTGCCAGCAGCACCTATCGGACAGGGGAGTATGGCTACACCTTC
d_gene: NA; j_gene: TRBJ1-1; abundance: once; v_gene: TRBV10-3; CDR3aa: CATLRNTEAFF; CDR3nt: TGTGCCACCTTGAGGAACACTGAAGCTTTCTTT
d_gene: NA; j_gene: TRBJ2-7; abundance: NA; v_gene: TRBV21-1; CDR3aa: CASSNRTGGYEQYF; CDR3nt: TGTGCCAGCAGCAACAGGACAGGGGGGTACGAGCAGTACTTC
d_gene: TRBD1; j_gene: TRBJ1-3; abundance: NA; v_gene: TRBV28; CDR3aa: CASGIQGASDTIYF; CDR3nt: TGTGCCAGCGGCATTCAGGGGGCATCGGACACCATATATTTT
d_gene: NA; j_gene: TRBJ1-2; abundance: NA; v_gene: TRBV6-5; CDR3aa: CASRGTSVSGYTF; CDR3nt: TGTGCCAGCAGGGGGACATCCGTAAGTGGCTACACCTTC
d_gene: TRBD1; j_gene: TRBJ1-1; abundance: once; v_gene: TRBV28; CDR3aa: CASSLPPGTGAWEAFF; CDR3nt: TGTGCCAGCAGTTTGCCCCCCGGGACAGGGGCTTGGGAAGCTTTCTTT
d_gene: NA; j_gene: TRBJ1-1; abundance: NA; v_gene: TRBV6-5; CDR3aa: CASRPPGLGGTEAFF; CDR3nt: TGTGCCAGCAGACCCCCGGGCCTGGGGGGCACTGAAGCTTTCTTT
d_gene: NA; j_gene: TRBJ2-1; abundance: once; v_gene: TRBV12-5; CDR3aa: CASGLVLGSGGDSYNEQFF; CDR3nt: TGTGCTAGTGGTTTGGTACTTGGTTCTGGGGGCGATTCCTACAATGAGCAGTTCTTC
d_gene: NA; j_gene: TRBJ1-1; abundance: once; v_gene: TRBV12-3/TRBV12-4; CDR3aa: CASSSQVTEAFF; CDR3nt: TGTGCCAGCAGTTCTCAGGTCACTGAAGCTTTCTTT
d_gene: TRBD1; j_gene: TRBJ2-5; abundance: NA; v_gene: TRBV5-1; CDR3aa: CASGGTGLPEETQYF; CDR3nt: TGCGCCAGCGGGGGGACAGGGCTCCCCGAAGAGACCCAGTACTTC
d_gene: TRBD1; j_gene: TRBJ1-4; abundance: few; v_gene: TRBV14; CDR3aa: CASSQTTGGNEKLFF; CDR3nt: TGTGCCAGCAGCCAGACGACAGGGGGAAATGAAAAACTGTTTTTT
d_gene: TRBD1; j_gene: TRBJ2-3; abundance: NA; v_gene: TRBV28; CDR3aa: CASSRNRDRGQVDTQYF; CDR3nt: TGTGCCAGCAGCCGGAACCGGGACAGGGGGCAAGTAGATACGCAGTATTTT
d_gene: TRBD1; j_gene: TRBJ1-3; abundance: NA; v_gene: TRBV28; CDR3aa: CASSLGGLGQGYSGNTIYF; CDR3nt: TGTGCCAGCAGTTTAGGTGGGCTGGGACAGGGGTACTCTGGAAACACCATATATTTT
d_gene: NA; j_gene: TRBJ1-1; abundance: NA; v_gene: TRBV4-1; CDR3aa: CASSRGGRGTEAFF; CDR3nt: TGCGCCAGTTCGCGGGGGGGGCGAGGCACTGAAGCTTTCTTT
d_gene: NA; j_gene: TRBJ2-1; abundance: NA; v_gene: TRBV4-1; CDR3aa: CASSQDQAMSYNEQFF; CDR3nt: TGCGCCAGCAGCCAAGATCAGGCAATGAGCTACAATGAGCAGTTCTTC
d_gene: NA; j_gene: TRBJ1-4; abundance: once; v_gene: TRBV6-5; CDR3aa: CASSYSETNEKLFF; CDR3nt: TGTGCCAGCAGTTACAGTGAGACTAATGAAAAACTGTTTTTT
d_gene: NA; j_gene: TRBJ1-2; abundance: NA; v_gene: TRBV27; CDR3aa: CASKNPGNYGYTF; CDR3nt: TGTGCCAGCAAAAATCCGGGGAACTATGGCTACACCTTC
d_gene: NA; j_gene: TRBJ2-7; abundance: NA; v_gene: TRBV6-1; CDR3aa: CASSESSGVSYEQYF; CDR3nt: TGTGCCAGCAGTGAATCGTCGGGGGTCTCCTACGAGCAGTACTTC
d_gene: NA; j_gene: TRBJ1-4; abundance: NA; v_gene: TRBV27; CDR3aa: CASRAPNEKLFF; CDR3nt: TGTGCCAGCAGGGCCCCAAATGAAAAACTGTTTTTT
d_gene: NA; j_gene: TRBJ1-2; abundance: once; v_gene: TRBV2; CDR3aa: CASSENGAGNGYTF; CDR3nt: TGTGCCAGCAGTGAAAATGGCGCAGGGAATGGCTACACCTTC
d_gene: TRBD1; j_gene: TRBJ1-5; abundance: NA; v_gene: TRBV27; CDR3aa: CASRKGQGNNQPQHF; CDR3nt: TGTGCCAGCAGGAAGGGACAGGGGAATAATCAGCCCCAGCATTTT
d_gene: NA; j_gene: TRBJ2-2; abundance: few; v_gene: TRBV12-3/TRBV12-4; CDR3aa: CASRLNTGELFF; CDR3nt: TGTGCCAGCAGACTTAACACCGGGGAGCTGTTTTTT
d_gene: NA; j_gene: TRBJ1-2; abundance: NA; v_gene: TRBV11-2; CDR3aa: CASSLLQGARGYTF; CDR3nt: TGTGCCAGCAGCCTACTACAGGGAGCTAGGGGCTACACCTTC
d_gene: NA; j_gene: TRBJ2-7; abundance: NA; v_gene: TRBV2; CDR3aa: CASSQGGTDKYEQYF; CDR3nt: TGTGCCAGCAGCCAAGGGGGTACAGACAAATACGAGCAGTACTTC
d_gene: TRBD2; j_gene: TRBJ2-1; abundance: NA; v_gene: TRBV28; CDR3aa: CASSLSGGHYNEQFF; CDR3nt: TGTGCCAGCAGCCTTAGCGGGGGCCACTACAATGAGCAGTTCTTC
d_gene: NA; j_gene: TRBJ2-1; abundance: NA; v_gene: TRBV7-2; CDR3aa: CASSPPWGGPSDNEQFF; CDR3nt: TGTGCCAGCAGCCCGCCCTGGGGGGGGCCTAGCGACAATGAGCAGTTCTTC
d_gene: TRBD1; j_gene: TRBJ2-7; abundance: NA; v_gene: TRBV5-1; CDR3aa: CASSLDVDRGLVQYF; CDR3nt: TGCGCCAGCAGCCTGGATGTTGACAGGGGCCTTGTGCAGTACTTC
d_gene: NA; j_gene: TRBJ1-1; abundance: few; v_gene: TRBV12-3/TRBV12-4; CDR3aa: CASIDYTEAFF; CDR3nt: TGTGCCAGCATAGACTACACTGAAGCTTTCTTT
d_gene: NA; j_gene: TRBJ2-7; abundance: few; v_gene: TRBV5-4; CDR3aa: CASSLDGGAYEQYF; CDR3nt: TGTGCCAGCAGCTTGGATGGCGGAGCCTACGAGCAGTACTTC
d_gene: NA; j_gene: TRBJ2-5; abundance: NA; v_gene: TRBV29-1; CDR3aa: CSVADSARETQYF; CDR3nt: TGCAGCGTTGCGGACAGCGCCCGGGAGACCCAGTACTTC
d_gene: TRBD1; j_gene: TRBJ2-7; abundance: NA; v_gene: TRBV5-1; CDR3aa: CASSSGTGGLREQYF; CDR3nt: TGCGCCAGCAGCTCCGGGACAGGGGGCTTGAGGGAGCAGTACTTC
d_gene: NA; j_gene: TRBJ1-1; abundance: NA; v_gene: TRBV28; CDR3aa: CASNPGRAGTEAFF; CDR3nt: TGTGCCAGCAACCCGGGCAGGGCAGGAACTGAAGCTTTCTTT
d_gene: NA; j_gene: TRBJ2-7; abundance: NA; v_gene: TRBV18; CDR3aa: CASSPSPERSYEQYF; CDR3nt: TGTGCCAGCTCACCATCGCCTGAGCGCTCCTACGAGCAGTACTTC
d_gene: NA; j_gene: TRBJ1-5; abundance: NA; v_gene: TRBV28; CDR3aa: CASSFDQRPGLNQPQHF; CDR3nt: TGTGCCAGCAGTTTTGATCAGAGGCCCGGCCTAAATCAGCCCCAGCATTTT
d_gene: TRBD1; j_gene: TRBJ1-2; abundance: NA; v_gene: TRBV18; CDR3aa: CASSPAGQAGGNYGYTF; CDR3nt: TGTGCCAGCTCACCCGCCGGACAGGCCGGGGGTAACTATGGCTACACCTTC
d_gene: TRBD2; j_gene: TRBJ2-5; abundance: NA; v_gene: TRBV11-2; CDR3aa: CASSFIPVLAGKETQYF; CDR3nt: TGTGCCAGCAGCTTTATCCCTGTTTTAGCGGGGAAGGAGACCCAGTACTTC
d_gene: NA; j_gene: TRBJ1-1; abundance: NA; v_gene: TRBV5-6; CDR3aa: CASSLSGTYTEAFF; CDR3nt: TGTGCCAGCAGCTTATCGGGGACTTACACTGAAGCTTTCTTT
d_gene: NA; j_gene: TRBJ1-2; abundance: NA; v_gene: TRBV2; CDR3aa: CASSLSWGYTF; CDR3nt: TGTGCCAGCAGTCTAAGCTGGGGCTACACCTTC
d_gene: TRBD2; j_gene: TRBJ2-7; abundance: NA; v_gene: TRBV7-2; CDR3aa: CASSFLLAGGPGDEQYF; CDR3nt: TGTGCCAGCAGCTTTTTACTAGCGGGGGGTCCGGGGGACGAGCAGTACTTC
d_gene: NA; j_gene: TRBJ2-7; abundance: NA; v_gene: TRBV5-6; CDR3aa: CASMRDLRGYEQYF; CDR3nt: TGTGCCAGCATGAGGGATTTAAGAGGCTACGAGCAGTACTTC
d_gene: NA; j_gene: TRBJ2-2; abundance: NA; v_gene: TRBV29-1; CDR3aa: CSVGTPHGGELFF; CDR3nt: TGCAGCGTTGGGACACCTCATGGGGGGGAGCTGTTTTTT
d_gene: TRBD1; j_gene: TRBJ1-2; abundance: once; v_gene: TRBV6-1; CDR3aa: CASSELRGQNYGYTF; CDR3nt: TGTGCCAGCAGTGAACTTCGGGGACAGAACTATGGCTACACCTTC
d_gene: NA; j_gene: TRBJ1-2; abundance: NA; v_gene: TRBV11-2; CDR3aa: CASSPQGRDYGYTF; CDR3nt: TGTGCCAGCAGCCCCCAGGGGAGGGACTATGGCTACACCTTC